The present T cell receptor beta chain was sequenced within a study of naive and memory T cell subsets. Two oligonucleotides, mixed equimolar, formed the beta constant-region primer covering TRBC1 and TRBC2. The ligated cDNA underwent four PCR rounds using SP2 and nested alpha and beta constant-region primers. TCRdb ran MiXCR on the UMI-ligation and nested PCR reads and lists one entry per CDR3 protein. The sample lists roughly 150,000 distinct CDR3 sequences, approximately 20% seen once, with about 0.57% in the top ten. V lost 0 bases to trimming and J lost 0 bases, with 18 bases between them. CDR1 is MNHEY and CDR2 is SMNVEV in the germline V gene (reference sequence). This CDR3 is 18 amino acids long. Broader study findings: Possibly reflecting memory cells re-expressing CD45RA, a few larger clonotypes occurred in naive repertoires, especially CD8.

Only a few counts were recorded for this clonotype. What it binds is not known. The clonotype was recovered from a human donor in good health. The rearrangement uses TRBV27 and TRBJ2-7; D is undetermined. The sequenced material came from naive CD8+ T cells from blood. The CDR3 sequence: CASSLSTGPASFSYEQYF. Here the CDR3 DNA reads TGTGCCAGCAGTTTATCGACCGGCCCGGCTAGTTTCTCCTACGAGCAGTACTTC.